This TCR beta chain was sequenced in a study of OX40 agonist ivuxolimab in advanced cancers. Describing the broader study: Ivuxolimab was a fully human IgG2 agonistic monoclonal antibody targeting the costimulatory receptor OX40 (CD134). Intravenous ivuxolimab was administered to patients every 2 weeks at six dose levels: 0.01, 0.1, 0.3, 1.5, 3 and 10 mg/kg. Of the roughly 50 dose-escalation patients, hepatocellular carcinoma was present in roughly 19, melanoma in approximately 15, renal cell carcinoma in 9 and head and neck cancer in 9. A male proportion of approximately 83% and a mean age of approximately 62 years, ranging from 23 to 79, were recorded for the dose-escalation cohort. Prior anti-PD-1, anti-PD-L1 or anti-CTLA-4 therapy was permitted, and approximately 40% of dose-escalation patients had received checkpoint inhibitors. Partial responses occurred in three dose-escalation patients: two with cutaneous melanoma and one with hepatocellular carcinoma. The point of sequencing TCRbeta in the periphery was to test whether ivuxolimab changed TCR sequence diversity and drove clonal T-cell expansion. The paper covers the monotherapy dose-escalation part of the phase I ivuxolimab trial, which included N ≈ 50 patients. Findings and caveats that apply to the study as a whole: Antigen specificity was not determined for the clonally expanded peripheral T cells. After ivuxolimab, more expanded clones were found on average in CD8+ T cells than in CD4+ T cells. In the 0.1-3.0 mg/kg groups, partial responders were among the patients with the lowest normalized peripheral clonal expansion, particularly in CD8+ T cells. Low levels of normalized T-cell clonal expansion were also shown by some nonresponding patients. At doses from 0.1 to 3.0 mg/kg, clonal expansion was seen in both CD4+ and CD8+ blood T cells between baseline and week 6.

CDR1 is given as SGHAT and CDR2 as FQNNGV, both from the germline V gene. The CDR3 runs 14 residues from the cysteine to the phenylalanine. The kept DNA is CDR3 alone, 42 bases in frame from the first base. At the junction V is shortened by 4 bases and J by 3 bases, with 13 bases in between. With respect to this clone: It has no known antigen specificity. Per-nucleotide qualities are absent, and no much larger clonotype sits a single base away.

Patients with autoimmune disease history or receiving systemic immunosuppression were excluded from the trial. In every dose cohort, peripheral blood was drawn for TCR sequencing at baseline, cycle 4 day 1, and cycle 7 day 1. The samples were taken from a phase I, first-in-human, multicenter, open-label dose-escalation trial of ivuxolimab. Adults with locally advanced or metastatic melanoma, renal cell carcinoma, hepatocellular carcinoma or head and neck squamous cell carcinoma were enrolled in the trial. Before TCR sequencing, CD4+ T cells and CD8+ T cells were sorted from peripheral blood as separate populations. To sequence the TCRbeta CDR3 region, genomic DNA was isolated from the sorted cells. The immunoSEQ Assay was used for sequencing of TCRbeta CDR3 regions. TCRdb retrieved this table from immuneACCESS and kept in-frame rearrangements only. Not all clones are present; in checked studies, unresolved V genes account for under half, and no reason is known for the remainder. Recorded for this sample are 5,800 or so clones; about 90% of them occurred a single time. The ten largest clones add up to around two fifths of the sample.

The sequence derives from an adult with an advanced solid tumor such as melanoma, head and neck, liver or kidney cancer. The chain is encoded by TRBV11-2 joined to TRBJ2-7; no D gene can be assigned with confidence. Sample: CD4+ or CD8+ T cells sorted from blood, taken in a trial of the OX40 agonist ivuxolimab. CDR3 protein: CASSSNRARYEQYF. In nucleotide form, the sequence is TGTGCCAGCAGCTCCAACCGTGCCCGCTACGAGCAGTACTTC. Where the CDR3 stops, the reference TRBV11-2 and TRBJ2-7 genes take over; the full variable domain is EAGVAQSPRYKIIEKRQSVAFWCNPISGHATLYWYQQILGQGPKLLIQFQNNGVVDDSQLPKDRFSAERLKGVDSTLKIQPAKLEDSAVYLCASSSNRARYEQYFGPGTRLTVT.